This TCR beta chain was retrieved from a study of control samples from healthy donors and cancer patients. Sequencing was performed with immunoSEQ multiplex PCR; in TCRdb, only in-frame clones are kept and a portion is missing. The table records around 53,000 clones, roughly 87% of them present only once. The TCR comes from a man aged 60 to 69 with head and neck cancer. The sample consisted of PBMCs.

In nucleotides, the CDR3 is TGTGCCAGCAGCTTAGGTCCTAGAGGCTACACCTTC. It codes for CASSLGPRGYTF. The rearrangement links TRBV7-2 to TRBJ1-2; D unresolved. Germline CDR1 SGHTA, CDR2 FQGNSA. V lost 1 base and J 8 bases, leaving 8 bases between the germline ends. This CDR3 has 12 residues.